This T cell receptor (beta chain) was recovered during a study of CD8+ T cells in alopecia areata. CDR1 is SGDLS and CDR2 is YYNGEE in the germline V gene. V dropped 1 base and J dropped 3 bases, with 10 bases sitting between them. This CDR3 is built from 14 residues. Reverse transcribed after extraction, RNA yielded cDNA as the sequencing template. The protocol was immunoSEQ multiplex PCR, while the TCRdb copy is restricted to in-frame clones and leaves out a portion. The data contain about 150,000 clones, 40% to 50% of them singletons. Sequences were obtained from CD4+ T cells sorted from blood. The V call is TRBV9, the J call TRBJ1-1, with D possibly matching TRBD1 (5 bases). The receptor comes from a human donor with alopecia areata. As DNA, the CDR3 is TGTGCCAGCAGCGTATCAGGGAGGGACACTGAAGCTTTCTTT. Protein: CASSVSGRDTEAFF.